The rows below give T cell receptor beta chains drawn from one sample of a study of cytomegalovirus exposure and HLA in healthy donors. Method: immunoSEQ multiplex PCR; TCRdb's copy keeps in-frame clones and lacks some. The sample contains under 85,000 clones, 80% of which appear only once. What was sequenced was PBMCs. The receptors originated from a woman under 40 in good health and CMV-seronegative. Each CDR3 is given with its conserved first and last residue.

J,V,length,CDR3
TRBJ2-1,TRBV15,15,CATSREAGAYNEQFF
TRBJ1-5,TRBV4-3,15,CASSQGRGGGQPQHF
TRBJ1-4,TRBV20-1,11,CSGGPGEKLFF
TRBJ1-2,TRBV6-1,14,CASSEAYSGYGYTF
TRBJ2-7,TRBV4-3,15,CASSQESSASYEQYF
TRBJ1-3,TRBV2,15,CASSVTAKTGNTIYF
TRBJ1-1,TRBV20-1,11,CSARDRGGTFF
TRBJ1-1,TRBV23-1,16,CASTKRRGRKDTEAFF
TRBJ2-3,TRBV7-2,14,CASSLFVGGDTQYF
TRBJ2-3,TRBV29-1,13,CSVLRQVTDTQYF
TRBJ1-1,TRBV6-4,13,CASSEGLNTEAFF
TRBJ2-3,TRBV10-1,16,CASSSPASGGTDTQYF
TRBJ1-1,TRBV28,14,CASTKQGGNTEAFF
TRBJ1-6,TRBV11-1,14,CASSIRGRNSPLHF
TRBJ1-2,TRBV2,15,CASSEARGVPYGYTF
TRBJ2-7,TRBV2,17,CASRNVGLADGGYEQYF
TRBJ2-3,TRBV9,14,CASSVASGQGQQYF
TRBJ1-1,TRBV30,12,CAWSGIRAEAFF
TRBJ2-7,TRBV2,16,CASSDWVGGPTYEQYF
TRBJ2-3,TRBV5-4,16,CASKPRGSPLTDTQYF
TRBJ2-2,TRBV29-1,14,CSGGTGQNTGELFF
TRBJ1-6,TRBV25-1,14,CASRPGTVHSPLHF
TRBJ1-3,TRBV7-9,15,CASSPRSISGNTIYF
TRBJ1-1,TRBV6-5,15,CASSYRRGGDTEAFF
TRBJ2-4,TRBV25-1,14,CASSDPTGINIQYF
TRBJ2-2,TRBV4-1,15,CASSHRQGDTGELFF
TRBJ1-5,TRBV29-1,13,CSVGDRGNQPQHF
TRBJ2-5,TRBV7-9,14,CASSTTGFLWTQYF
TRBJ1-1,TRBV6-5,13,CASSYSGGTEAFF
TRBJ1-4,TRBV29-1,12,CSVALTGEKLFF
TRBJ1-5,TRBV4-1,17,CASSQDLRQGARQPQHF
TRBJ1-2,TRBV30,12,CAWTVQGIGYTF
TRBJ2-7,TRBV6-5,15,CASSRGTSGSDEQYF
TRBJ2-2,TRBV30,21,CAWSVGGLIGSGNRPAGELFF
TRBJ2-1,TRBV4-2,16,CASSQDSGTGYNEQFF
TRBJ1-2,TRBV29-1,13,CSVRQGEYYGYTF
TRBJ2-7,TRBV5-4,15,CASHPRLAVPREQYF
TRBJ2-3,TRBV2,15,CASSEQRMGADTQYF
TRBJ1-2,TRBV29-1,15,CSGVGRADGGYGYTF
TRBJ1-1,TRBV6-6,14,CASSSGTGRPEAFF